This T cell receptor (beta chain) was obtained from a study of blood T cells in healthy people across ages. Findings of the study overall: Unsorted PBMCs blocked a conclusive comparison of naive and antigen-experienced cells.

Comments on this clonotype: The target antigen is unknown.

There were at least 5.5 micrograms of total RNA extracted from every sample. With a J-beta primer mix and a sample-barcoded 5' primer, a second PCR ran roughly 7 to 11 cycles. Each CDR3 protein gets one entry after TCRdb re-called the 5' RACE reads with MiXCR. The repertoire holds around 990,000 distinct CDR3 sequences, with roughly 24% as singletons. The sample also formed part of further work on T cells of mothers and their children. That report adds: Healthy Caucasian mothers, a few in number, and their six children were the donors.

The sequence derives from a girl aged 2 to 9 in good health. The sequenced material came from blood.

In DNA, the CDR3 is TGTGCCAGCAGCCCAACTCCGGGACTAGGGGAAGAGACCCAGTACTTC. Translation: CASSPTPGLGEETQYF. V usage is TRBV2 and J usage is TRBJ2-5; 8 nucleotides align to TRBD2. Per the germline V gene, CDR1 is SNHLY and CDR2 is FYNNEI. There are 16 residues in the CDR3. V was clipped by 6 bases and J by 3 bases; unmatched bases: 12.